Listed here are 2 T cell receptor beta chains from one sample, sequenced in a study of CD8 T cells in Susac syndrome. RNA, at about 0.45 to 1 ug, was reverse transcribed with random hexamers. Using its own MiXCR run on the immunoSEQ multiplex PCR reads, TCRdb lists one record per CDR3 protein. The sample carries fewer than 150,000 distinct CDR3 sequences, nearly 95% recorded once. Sequences were obtained from CD8+ T cells from PBMCs. The receptors originated from a human donor in good health.

The CDR3 DNA reads as TGCAGCGTCCGTGGTTTACCGGGACTAGCTCCCTGCGAGCAGTACTTC. Its protein is CSVRGLPGLAPCEQYF. The rearrangement uses TRBV29-1 and TRBJ2-7, with 9 nucleotides matching TRBD2. The CDR3 loop spans 16 amino acids. From germline, CDR1 is SQVTM and CDR2 ANQGSEA. Trimming took 6 bases from V and 6 from J; bases not matched to a gene: 18.

This chain links TRBV18 with TRBJ2-2; D is uncertain. Germline V lookup: CDR1 KGHSH, CDR2 LQKENI. V lost 6 bases and J lost 2, with 16 bases in between. The CDR3 extends over 16 amino acids. The CDR3 here is CASSPTYQSNTGELFF. The CDR3 nucleotides read TGTGCCAGCTCCCCCACTTACCAGAGTAACACCGGGGAGCTGTTTTTT.